The clone carrying this T cell receptor beta chain was observed at least ten times. Antigen specificity is unknown. The sample is drawn from a study of neurological immune-mediated disorders. Whole-study findings and limits: HTLV-1-associated myelopathy displayed the greatest TCR clonal expansion, and multiple sclerosis exhibited the smallest, lower than that of healthy controls.

Trimming stripped 3 bases from V and 8 bases from J, with 14 bases between. The length of the CDR3 is 14 residues. Synthesis of cDNA was performed by 5'RACE using 10-nucleotide random UMIs. Via MiXCR, TCRdb re-called the 5' RACE reads, giving one row per CDR3 protein. The table has about 78,000 distinct CDR3 sequences, 5% to 6% seen once. The unsorted libraries were generated from a total of 2 million PBMCs, which had been stored in RNAlater at -80 C. The rearrangement joins TRBV12-3 or TRBV12-4 to TRBJ2-1; possible D gene TRBD2, 6 bases. The material sequenced was PBMCs. The receptor was isolated from a woman younger than 45 with multiple sclerosis. The CDR3 DNA sequence: TGTGCCAGCAGTTTCGGGGGAGGAACGTATGAGCAGTTCTTC. Amino acid sequence: CASSFGGGTYEQFF.